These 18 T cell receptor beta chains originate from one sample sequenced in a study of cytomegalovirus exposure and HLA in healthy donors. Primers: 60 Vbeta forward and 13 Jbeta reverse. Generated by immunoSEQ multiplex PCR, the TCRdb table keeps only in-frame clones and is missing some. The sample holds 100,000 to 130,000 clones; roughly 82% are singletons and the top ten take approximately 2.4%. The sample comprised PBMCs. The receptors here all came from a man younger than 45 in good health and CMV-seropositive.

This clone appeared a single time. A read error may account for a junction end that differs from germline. The CDR3: CSSSRSGTSGGINNEQFF. As DNA, the CDR3 is TGTTCCAGCAGCCGGTCCGGGACTAGCGGGGGGATTAACAATGAGCAGTTCTTC. The rearrangement uses TRBV7-9 and TRBJ2-1; 15 bases are shared with TRBD2. Germline loops: CDR1 SEHNR, CDR2 FQNEAQ (reference sequence). The CDR3 length is 18 residues.

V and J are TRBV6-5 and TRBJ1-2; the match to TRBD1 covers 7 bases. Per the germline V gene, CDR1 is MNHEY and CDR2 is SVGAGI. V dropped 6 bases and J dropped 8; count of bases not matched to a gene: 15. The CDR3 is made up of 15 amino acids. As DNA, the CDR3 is TGTGCCAGCAGGAGACAGGGAACCGAAACGGGGGGCTACACCTTC. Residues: CASRRQGTETGGYTF.

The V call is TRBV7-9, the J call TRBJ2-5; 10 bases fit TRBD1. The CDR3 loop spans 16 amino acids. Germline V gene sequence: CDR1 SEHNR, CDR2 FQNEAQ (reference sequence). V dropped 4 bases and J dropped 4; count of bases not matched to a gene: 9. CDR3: CASSSRTGGPRETQYF. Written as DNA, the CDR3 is TGTGCCAGCAGCTCCCGGACAGGGGGGCCCCGAGAGACCCAGTACTTC. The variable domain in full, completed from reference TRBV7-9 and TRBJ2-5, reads DTGVSQNPRHKITKRGQNVTFRCDPISEHNRLYWYRQTLGQGPEFLTYFQNEAQLEKSRLLSDRFSAERPKGSFSTLEIQRTEQGDSAMYLCASSSRTGGPRETQYFGPGTRLLVL.

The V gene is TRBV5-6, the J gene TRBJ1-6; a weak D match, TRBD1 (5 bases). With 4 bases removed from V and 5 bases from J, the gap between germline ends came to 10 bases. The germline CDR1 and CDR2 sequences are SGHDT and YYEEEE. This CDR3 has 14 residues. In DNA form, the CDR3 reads TGTGCCAGCAGCCGAGCGGGGGATAATTCACCCCTCCACTTT. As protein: CASSRAGDNSPLHF.

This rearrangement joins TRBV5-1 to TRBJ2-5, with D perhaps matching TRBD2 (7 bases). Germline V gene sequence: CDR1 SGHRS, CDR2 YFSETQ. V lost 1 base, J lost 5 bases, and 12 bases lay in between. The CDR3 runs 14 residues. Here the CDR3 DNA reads TGCGCCAGCAGCTTGTCTACGGGGGGCGAGACCCAGTACTTC. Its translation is CASSLSTGGETQYF.

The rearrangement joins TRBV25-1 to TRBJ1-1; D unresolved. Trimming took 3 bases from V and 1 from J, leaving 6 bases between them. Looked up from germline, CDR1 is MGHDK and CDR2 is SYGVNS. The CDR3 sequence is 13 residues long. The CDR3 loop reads CASSDRENTEAFF. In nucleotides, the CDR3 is TGTGCCAGCAGTGATCGGGAGAACACTGAAGCTTTCTTT.

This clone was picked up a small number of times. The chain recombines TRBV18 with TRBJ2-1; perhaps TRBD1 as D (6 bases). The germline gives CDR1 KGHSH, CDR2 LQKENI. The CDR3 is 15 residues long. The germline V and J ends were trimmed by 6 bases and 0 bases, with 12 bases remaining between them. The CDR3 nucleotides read TGTGCCAGCTCCCTGGACAGCAGCTCCTACAATGAGCAGTTCTTC. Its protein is CASSLDSSSYNEQFF.

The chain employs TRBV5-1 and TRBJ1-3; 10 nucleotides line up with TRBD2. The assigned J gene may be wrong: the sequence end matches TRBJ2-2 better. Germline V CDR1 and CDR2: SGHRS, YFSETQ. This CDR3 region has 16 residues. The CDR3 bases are TGCGCCAGCCAACCGGCTAGCGGGGGCCATTCCGGGGAGCTGTTTTTT. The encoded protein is CASQPASGGHSGELFF.

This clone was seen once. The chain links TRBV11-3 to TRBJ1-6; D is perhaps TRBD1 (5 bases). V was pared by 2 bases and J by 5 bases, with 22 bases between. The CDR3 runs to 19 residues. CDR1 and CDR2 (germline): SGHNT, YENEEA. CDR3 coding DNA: TGTGCCAGCAGCTTACCCTACTTGGCAGGGTCCACCCATAATTCACCCCTCCACTTT. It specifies CASSLPYLAGSTHNSPLHF.

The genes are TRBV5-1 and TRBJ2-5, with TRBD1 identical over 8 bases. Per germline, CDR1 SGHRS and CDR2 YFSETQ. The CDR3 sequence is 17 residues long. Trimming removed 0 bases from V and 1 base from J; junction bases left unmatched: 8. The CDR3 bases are TGCGCCAGCAGCTTGGTTCCGGCCGGACAGGGCCAAGAGACCCAGTACTTC. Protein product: CASSLVPAGQGQETQYF.

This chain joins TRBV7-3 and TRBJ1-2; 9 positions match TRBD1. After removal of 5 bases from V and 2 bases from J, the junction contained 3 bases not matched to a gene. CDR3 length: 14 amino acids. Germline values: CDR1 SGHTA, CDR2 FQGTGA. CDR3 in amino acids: CASSPGQGNYGYTF. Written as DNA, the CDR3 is TGTGCCAGCAGCCCAGGACAGGGGAACTATGGCTACACCTTC.

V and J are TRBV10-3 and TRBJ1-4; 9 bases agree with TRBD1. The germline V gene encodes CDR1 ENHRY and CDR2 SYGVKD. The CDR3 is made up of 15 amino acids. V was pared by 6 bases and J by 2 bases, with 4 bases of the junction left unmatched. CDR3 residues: CAIRGGQGTNEKLFF. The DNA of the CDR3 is TGTGCCATCAGGGGGGGACAGGGCACTAATGAAAAACTGTTTTTT.

The chain's CDR3 is CASSYEPKAHYEQYF. The CDR3 DNA follows: TGTGCCAGCAGTTACGAACCCAAGGCCCACTACGAGCAGTACTTC. The chain has TRBV7-9 and TRBJ2-5; D is uncertain. The DNA end is more similar to TRBJ2-7, so the J call may be wrong. The CDR3 is made up of 15 amino acids. CDR1 SEHNR and CDR2 FQNEAQ come from the germline V gene (reference sequence).

The chain's CDR3 is CASSHPRSGRGMRQPQHF. Here the CDR3 DNA reads TGCGCCAGCAGCCACCCTCGATCCGGGAGGGGAATGCGACAGCCCCAGCATTTT. The rearrangement links TRBV4-1 to TRBJ1-5; D perhaps matches TRBD1 (5 bases). The CDR3 has 18 residues. Looked up from germline, CDR1 is MGHRA and CDR2 is YSYEKL. Trimming pared 3 bases from V and 7 bases from J, leaving 25 bases between.

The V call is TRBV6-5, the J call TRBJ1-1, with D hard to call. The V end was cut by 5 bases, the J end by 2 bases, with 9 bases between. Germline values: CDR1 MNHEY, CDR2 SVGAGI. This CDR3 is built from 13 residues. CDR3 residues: CASSLQSNTEAFF. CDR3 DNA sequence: TGTGCCAGCAGTCTCCAGTCAAACACTGAAGCTTTCTTT.

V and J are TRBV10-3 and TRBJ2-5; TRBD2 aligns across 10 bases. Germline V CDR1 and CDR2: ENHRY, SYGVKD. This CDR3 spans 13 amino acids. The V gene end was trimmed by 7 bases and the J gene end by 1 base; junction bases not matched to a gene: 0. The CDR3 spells CAITSGGQETQYF. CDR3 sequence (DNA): TGTGCCATCACTAGCGGGGGCCAAGAGACCCAGTACTTC.

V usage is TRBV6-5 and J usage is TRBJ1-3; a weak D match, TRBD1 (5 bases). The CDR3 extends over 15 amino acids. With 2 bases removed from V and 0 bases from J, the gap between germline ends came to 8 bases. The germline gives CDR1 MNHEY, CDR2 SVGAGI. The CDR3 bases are TGTGCCAGCAGTTACGGGGCTCTCTCTGGAAACACCATATATTTT. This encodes CASSYGALSGNTIYF.

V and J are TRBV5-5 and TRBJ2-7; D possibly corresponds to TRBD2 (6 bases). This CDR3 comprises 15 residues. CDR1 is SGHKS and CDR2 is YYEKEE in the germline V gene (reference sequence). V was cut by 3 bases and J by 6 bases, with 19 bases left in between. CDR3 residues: CASSSRDSSPTEQYF. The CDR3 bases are TGTGCCAGCAGCTCTCGGGACTCGTCACCTACCGAGCAGTACTTC.